Listed here are 13 T cell receptor beta chains from one sample, sequenced in a study of Graves' ophthalmopathy and Graves' hyperthyroidism. TCR beta CDR3 regions were amplified from RNA transcripts. Second-round multiplex PCR came after a first-round RT-PCR that employed HTBI primers. TCRdb recomputed calls from the multiplex PCR reads with MiXCR, one row per CDR3 protein. This sample has around 1,000,000 distinct CDR3 sequences, with roughly 35% found just once. Material for sequencing was peripheral blood or thyroid tissue (not recorded which). The receptors come from an adult man with Graves' hyperthyroidism.

The gene calls are TRBV10-3 and TRBJ1-1; D might be TRBD1 (5 bases). The CDR3 is 13 amino acids. The V end was cut by 10 bases, the J end by 3 bases, with 15 bases between. CDR1 ENHRY and CDR2 SYGVKD come from the germline V gene. DNA for the CDR3: TGTGCCACCGTCCCGGGGGGTGACACTGAAGCTTTCTTT. Translation gives CATVPGGDTEAFF.

This clonotype was picked up many times. This chain connects TRBV7-8 to TRBJ1-3; weak D call: TRBD1 (5 bases). V shed 1 base and J shed 4 bases, with 11 bases lying between them. Germline CDR1 is SGHVS and CDR2 is FQNEAQ. CDR3 length equals 15 residues. Here the CDR3 DNA reads TGTGCCAGCAGCTTAGGCCAGGGAGGAGGAAACACCATATATTTT. This sequence encodes CASSLGQGGGNTIYF.

This clonotype was observed many times. As DNA, the CDR3 is TGCAGCGTTGAAGTCCGACAGGGGATCGAGCAGTACTTC. Residues: CSVEVRQGIEQYF. J is TRBJ2-7 and V is TRBV29-1, with 8 bases fitting TRBD1. This CDR3 contains 13 residues. After removal of 1 base from V and 6 bases from J, the junction contained 5 bases not matched to a gene. Germline CDR1 reads SQVTM; CDR2 reads ANQGSEA.

This clonotype was recorded a few times. This chain connects TRBV6-6 to TRBJ1-2; 8 bases match TRBD1. CDR1 MNHNY and CDR2 SVGAGI come from the germline V gene (reference sequence). J gave up 5 bases and V 4 bases, and 9 bases lay outside the gene matches. This CDR3 is 15 amino acids long. The CDR3 DNA is TGTGCCAGCAGTTCCGACCCAGGGGGCGGGTATGGCTACACCTTC. Residues: CASSSDPGGGYGYTF.

V gene TRBV29-1 combines with J gene TRBJ2-5, with 9 bases fitting TRBD1. The CDR3 extends over 14 amino acids. V trimming: 4 bases; J trimming: 6 bases; junction bases outside the gene matches: 9. The germline CDR1 and CDR2 sequences are SQVTM and ANQGSEA. The CDR3 sequence is CSVAGGTGTKTQYF. DNA of the CDR3: TGCAGCGTTGCAGGGGGGACAGGGACGAAGACCCAGTACTTC.

The V and J genes are TRBV29-1 and TRBJ1-2, with TRBD1 matching over 7 bases. CDR1 is SQVTM, CDR2 ANQGSEA, per germline. This CDR3 contains 13 residues. The CDR3 DNA reads TGCAGTCTGAGACAGGGAGATAACTATGGCTACACCTTC. Its protein product is CSLRQGDNYGYTF.

CDR3 in amino acids: CASSPSTGNTEAFF. The CDR3 DNA reads as TGTGCCAGCTCACCCTCAACAGGGAACACTGAAGCTTTCTTT. The J gene is TRBJ1-1, the V gene TRBV18, with a possible D match to TRBD1 (5 bases). Germline V lookup: CDR1 KGHSH, CDR2 LQKENI. CDR3 length: 14 amino acids. Deletions cut 3 bases from V and 1 base from J, with 9 bases between. The whole variable domain, filled in from reference TRBV18 and TRBJ1-1, reads NAGVMQNPRHLVRRRGQEARLRCSPMKGHSHVYWYRQLPEEGLKFMVYLQKENIIDESGMPKERFSAEFPKEGPSILRIQQVVRGDSAAYFCASSPSTGNTEAFFGQGTRLTVV.

A word on this clonotype: A read error is likely, as this CDR3 ends without the conserved phenylalanine or tryptophan. The V call is TRBV5-6, the J call TRBJ1-2, with no clear D. The V end was cut by 1 base, the J end by 7 bases, with 8 bases between. The CDR3 length is 12 residues. The germline V gene encodes CDR1 SGHDT and CDR2 YYEEEE. The CDR3 bases are TGTGCCAGCAGCTTGCGGACTTCTGGCTACACCCTC. Residues: CASSLRTSGYTL.

This clonotype was observed at least ten times. CDR3 DNA: TGCGCCAGCAGTCTTACACAGGGGTCCGGGGAGCTGTTTTTT. Protein: CASSLTQGSGELFF. The chain has TRBV10-2 and TRBJ2-2; TRBD1 matches at 7 bases. The CDR3 is 14 amino acids. The germline gives CDR1 WSHSY, CDR2 SAAADI. The junction had 6 bases not matched to a gene; V was cut back by 5 bases and J by 6 bases.

CDR3 bases: TGTGCCAGCAGCATACGGGGGGTAGGAGAAGCTTTCTTT. Translated: CASSIRGVGEAFF. The chain links TRBV7-2 to TRBJ1-1, with D maybe TRBD1 (5 bases). Trimming left V 5 bases short and J 8 bases short, with 15 bases between. The CDR3 consists of 13 residues. Germline V gives CDR1 SGHTA, CDR2 FQGNSA.

This clonotype was seen a few times. The chain carries TRBV2 and TRBJ2-2; possible D gene TRBD2, 5 bases. V was trimmed by 4 bases and J by 4 bases, leaving 16 bases between them. Germline CDR1 is SNHLY and CDR2 is FYNNEI. The CDR3 is 16 amino acids. CDR3 in amino acids: CASSVRGTPGTGELFF. Here the CDR3 DNA reads TGTGCCAGCAGTGTACGGGGTACACCTGGCACCGGGGAGCTGTTTTTT.

J is TRBJ2-7 and V is TRBV7-2; 13 positions match TRBD2. Germline CDR1 and CDR2: SGHTA and FQGNSA. There are 18 residues in the CDR3. Trimming cost V 5 bases and J 3 bases; bases outside gene matches: 13. The DNA for the CDR3 is TGTGCCAGCAGCGTTGAACGGGGGGGACTAGCGGGAAGCTACGAGCAGTACTTC. It translates to CASSVERGGLAGSYEQYF.

The chain has TRBV30 and TRBJ2-2; TRBD1 matches 9 bases. V lost 5 bases and J lost 4; bases outside the gene matches: 8. From germline, CDR1 is GTSNPN and CDR2 SVGIG (reference sequence). The CDR3 covers 15 residues. The CDR3 is CAWGRGQGGTGELFF. Written as DNA, the CDR3 is TGTGCCTGGGGTAGGGGACAGGGTGGCACCGGGGAGCTGTTTTTT.